This T cell receptor beta chain was captured by sequencing in a study of TIL therapy for anti-PD-1-resistant metastatic lung cancer. Study-level results: Many TIL product clones were absent from baseline tumor, suggesting clonal contraction.

Time point reported: pre-treatment sample, taken before nivolumab and TIL therapy. The tumor samples were excised metastases, mostly pleural nodules or supraclavicular lymph nodes. The libraries were made with immunoSEQ v3. Some clones are missing from TCRdb's copy, which holds only in-frame ones; the method was immunoSEQ multiplex PCR. The sample includes around 6,000 clones, 66% of them seen just once. On this clone: Antigen: not known.

The TCR was taken from a person aged 25 to 85 with non-small cell lung cancer. The starting material was tumor tissue, obtained at baseline.

CDR3 DNA sequence: TGCGCCAGCAGCCAAGAAGAGGGGAACACTGAAGCTTTCTTT. This gives the protein CASSQEEGNTEAFF. The chain recombines TRBV4-3 with TRBJ1-1; D remains ambiguous. The germline CDR1 and CDR2 sequences are LGHNA and YSLEER. Trimming pared 0 bases from V and 1 base from J, leaving 6 bases between. CDR3 length equals 14 residues.